The 13 T cell receptor beta chains given below trace back to one sample, sequenced in a study of shared clonotypes between healthy human individuals. The repertoire was sequenced with immunoSEQ multiplex PCR; TCRdb's copy has only in-frame clones and lacks some. The top ten clones hold 0.35% to 0.45% of a sample with about 2.4 million clones, 90% to 95% of them seen once. Material for sequencing was naive CD4+ T cells from PBMCs. Subset meaning: CD45RA+ positively selected. These receptor sequences come from a young man in good health. Some clones in this sample may be carry-over from other donors' samples.

The chain is built from TRBV5-1 and TRBJ1-1; no definite D call. The CDR3 contains 14 residues. Germline CDR1 SGHRS, CDR2 YFSETQ. V dropped 1 base and J dropped 1 base, with 8 bases sitting between them. CDR3 in DNA: TGCGCCAGCAGCTTGCAGATGGCGAACACTGAAGCTTTCTTT. Encoded protein: CASSLQMANTEAFF.

The rearrangement links TRBV6-5 to TRBJ2-7; TRBD2 matches at 9 bases. CDR3 length equals 16 residues. The V segment lost 0 bases and the J segment 3 bases; nucleotides outside the gene matches: 6. Germline CDR1 is MNHEY and CDR2 is SVGAGI. The chain's CDR3 is CASSYSRAGGYYEQYF. The CDR3 region has the DNA TGTGCCAGCAGTTACTCGAGAGCGGGAGGTTACTACGAGCAGTACTTC.

The chain carries TRBV25-1 and TRBJ1-2; possibly TRBD1 for D (5 bases). V lost 2 bases, J lost 6 bases, and 10 bases lay in between. CDR3 length: 13 amino acids. The germline CDR1 and CDR2 sequences are MGHDK and SYGVNS. As DNA, the CDR3 is TGTGCCAGCAGTGAACGAGGGGCGGATGGCTACACCTTC. Residues: CASSERGADGYTF.

With regard to this clone: Other nucleotide sequences in the sample specify the same CDR3. The chain's CDR3 is CASSLGLSGANVLTF. The DNA of the CDR3 is TGCGCCAGCAGCTTGGGACTCTCTGGGGCCAACGTCCTGACTTTC. The chain couples TRBV5-1 to TRBJ2-6; D remains ambiguous. The CDR3 contains 15 residues. Trimming left V 0 bases short and J 0 bases short, with 4 bases between. Germline V gene sequence: CDR1 SGHRS, CDR2 YFSETQ.

V is TRBV5-1 and J is TRBJ2-7; no definite D call. The CDR3 totals 15 residues. Trimming removed 4 bases at V and 3 bases at J, with 17 bases between. Germline V CDR1 and CDR2: SGHRS, YFSETQ. CDR3: CASSPRDGTFYEQYF. The CDR3 DNA is TGCGCCAGCAGCCCACGCGACGGAACTTTCTACGAGCAGTACTTC.

The genes are TRBV29-1 and TRBJ1-4; D uncertain. The V end was cut by 7 bases, the J end by 5 bases, with 14 bases between. The CDR3 is made up of 13 amino acids. Germline CDR1 is SQVTM and CDR2 is ANQGSEA. CDR3 residues: CSGYGMGNEKLFF. DNA of the CDR3: TGCAGCGGATACGGGATGGGGAATGAAAAACTGTTTTTT.

V gene TRBV7-6 combines with J gene TRBJ2-7; 8 bases agree with TRBD1. Germline lookup yields CDR1 SGHVS and CDR2 FNYEAQ. V lost 2 bases to trimming and J lost 3 bases; unmatched junction nucleotides: 9. The length of the CDR3 is 16 residues. In nucleotides, the CDR3 is TGTGCCAGCAGCTTATCCAGCCAGGGGGCTTTCTACGAGCAGTACTTC. Protein: CASSLSSQGAFYEQYF.

The CDR3: CASSPWGDEQYF. CDR3 nucleotides: TGTGCCAGCAGCCCATGGGGAGACGAGCAGTACTTC. The chain employs TRBV14 and TRBJ2-7, with D perhaps matching TRBD2 (5 bases). V gave up 4 bases and J gave up 5 bases, with 9 bases separating them. CDR1 and CDR2 from the germline V gene are SGHDN and FVKESK. CDR3 length: 12 amino acids.

The chain joins TRBV5-1 to TRBJ2-7, with a tentative D call TRBD2 (5 bases). This CDR3 comprises 15 residues. The germline CDR1 and CDR2 sequences are SGHRS and YFSETQ. The ends were cut back, 0 bases at V and 5 bases at J, with 15 bases in the middle. The CDR3 loop reads CASSLVGNPGDEQYF. The CDR3 DNA is TGCGCCAGCAGCTTGGTGGGGAACCCCGGGGACGAGCAGTACTTC.

The chain has TRBV5-8 and TRBJ2-7; D may be TRBD1 (5 bases). Trimming pared 7 bases from V and 0 bases from J, leaving 11 bases between. The CDR3 loop spans 13 amino acids. Germline V gives CDR1 SGHTS, CDR2 YDEGEE. The CDR3 sequence: CASGQGYSYEQYF. CDR3 in DNA: TGTGCCAGCGGGCAGGGCTACTCCTACGAGCAGTACTTC.

The chain uses TRBV4-1 and TRBJ2-5; no reliable D call. The length of the CDR3 is 16 residues. From germline, CDR1 is MGHRA and CDR2 YSYEKL. The germline V and J ends were trimmed by 0 bases and 2 bases, with 13 bases remaining between them. This chain's CDR3 is CASSQDLRQEQETQYF. Here the CDR3 DNA reads TGCGCCAGCAGCCAAGATCTCCGTCAGGAACAAGAGACCCAGTACTTC.

This rearrangement joins TRBV6-1 to TRBJ2-3, with D tentatively TRBD2 (6 bases). This CDR3 spans 14 amino acids. The ends were cut back, 2 bases at V and 6 bases at J, with 12 bases in the middle. Germline loops: CDR1 MNHNS, CDR2 SASEGT. CDR3 nucleotides: TGTGCCAGCAGTGAATATCCCAGCGGGGATACGCAGTATTTT. This gives the protein CASSEYPSGDTQYF.

This clone has only one observation. The chain recombines TRBV7-9 with TRBJ1-5; D is unresolved. From germline, CDR1 is SEHNR and CDR2 FQNEAQ (reference sequence). The CDR3 loop spans 16 amino acids. V was shortened by 1 base and J by 0 bases, with 10 bases between the two germline ends. As DNA, the CDR3 is TGTGCCAGCAGCTTAGGTGGAGGGTATAGCAATCAGCCCCAGCATTTT. It is translated as CASSLGGGYSNQPQHF.